The rows below give T cell receptor beta chains drawn from one sample of a study of blood T cell repertoires in COVID-19. Method: immunoSEQ multiplex PCR; TCRdb's copy keeps in-frame clones and lacks some. Among 95,000 to 150,000 clones, approximately 87% were seen once, and the ten largest hold roughly 7.6%. Sequenced sample: peripheral blood. The receptor source for this set is a man aged 50 to 60 with acute or convalescent COVID-19. Each CDR3 is given with its conserved first and last residue. Fields, in order: V gene, clone size, D gene, J gene, CDR3 DNA, CDR3 protein. A D gene is named only where the DNA matches it firmly. The size entry is marked missing in some rows and otherwise reads once, few, many or a size class.

>TRBV18|.|.|TRBJ2-1
TGTGCCAGCTCACAAGGGACTCACAATGAGCAGTTCTTC
CASSQGTHNEQFF
>TRBV5-1|.|TRBD1|TRBJ2-7
TGCGCCAGCAGCTACCCCGGGACAGGGACCTACGAGCAGTACTTC
CASSYPGTGTYEQYF
>TRBV30|.|.|TRBJ2-7
TGTGCCTGGAGTGTAGGGAGCTCCTACGAGCAGTACTTC
CAWSVGSSYEQYF
>TRBV5-4|.|TRBD2|TRBJ2-1
TGTGCCAGCAGCCAAACTAGCGGGGTAAACAATGAGCAGTTCTTC
CASSQTSGVNNEQFF
>TRBV19|once|.|TRBJ1-3
TGTGCCAGTAGGACCAGGGGATTCTCTGGAAACACCATATATTTT
CASRTRGFSGNTIYF
>TRBV6-5|.|.|TRBJ1-6
TGTGCCAGCAGTTACCTAGGGCGGGGAGGGAATTCACCCCTCCACTTT
CASSYLGRGGNSPLHF
>TRBV6-6|.|TRBD1|TRBJ1-6
TGTGCCAGCAGTCGTCAGGGGGCCTATAATTCACCCCTCCACTTT
CASSRQGAYNSPLHF
>TRBV29-1|.|TRBD1|TRBJ2-7
TGCAGCGTCACAGGGGACTCCTACGAGCAGTACTTC
CSVTGDSYEQYF
>TRBV14|.|.|TRBJ2-7
TGTGCCAGCAGCTACGACAAGGGGTACTACGAGCAGTACTTC
CASSYDKGYYEQYF
>TRBV5-4|.|.|TRBJ2-3
TGTGCCAGCAGTCTCGCCTCGGACAGATCCAGGGATACGCAGTATTTT
CASSLASDRSRDTQYF